The entry that follows covers one T cell receptor (beta chain) sequence. Other DNA sequences from this sample encode an identical CDR3 as well. Sequenced by immunoSEQ multiplex PCR; TCRdb stores in-frame clones only, minus some. The sample contains some 350,000 clones, roughly 89% of which appear only once. The record originates from a study of blood T cell repertoires in COVID-19. At the level of the study: Material from acute and convalescent COVID-19 was sourced from the United States, Italy and Spain.

The specimen sequenced was peripheral blood. The receptor's source is a man between 18 and 35 years old with active or convalescent COVID-19.

DNA of the CDR3: TGTGCCAGCAGTTTAGACAGGTCCTATGGCTACACCTTC. Its translation is CASSLDRSYGYTF. The V and J genes are TRBV28 and TRBJ1-2; maybe TRBD1 (6 bases). The CDR3 has 13 residues. V lost 2 bases to trimming and J lost 4 bases, with 8 bases between them. Per germline, CDR1 MDHEN and CDR2 SYDVKM.